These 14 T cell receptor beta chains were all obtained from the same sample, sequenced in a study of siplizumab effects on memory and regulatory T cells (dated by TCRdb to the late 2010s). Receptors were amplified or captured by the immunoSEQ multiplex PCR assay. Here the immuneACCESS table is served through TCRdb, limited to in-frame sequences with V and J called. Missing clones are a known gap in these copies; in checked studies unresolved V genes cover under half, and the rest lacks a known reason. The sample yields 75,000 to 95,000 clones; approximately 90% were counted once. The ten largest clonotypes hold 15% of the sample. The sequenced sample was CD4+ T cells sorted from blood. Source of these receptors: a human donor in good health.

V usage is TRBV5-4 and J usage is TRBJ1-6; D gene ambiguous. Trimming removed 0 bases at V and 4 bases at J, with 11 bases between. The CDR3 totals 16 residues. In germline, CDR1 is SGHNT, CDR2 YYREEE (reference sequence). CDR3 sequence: CASSLGRGEYNSPLHF. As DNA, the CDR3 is TGTGCCAGCAGCTTGGGTCGGGGAGAGTATAATTCACCCCTCCACTTT.

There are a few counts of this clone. The CDR3 here is CASSGGTEAFF. As DNA, the CDR3 is TGTGCCAGCAGCGGGGGTACTGAAGCTTTCTTT. The gene calls are TRBV2 and TRBJ1-1; D possibly corresponds to TRBD1 (5 bases). The CDR3 has 11 residues. V gave up 6 bases and J gave up 5 bases, with 7 bases separating them. Germline CDR1 SNHLY, CDR2 FYNNEI.

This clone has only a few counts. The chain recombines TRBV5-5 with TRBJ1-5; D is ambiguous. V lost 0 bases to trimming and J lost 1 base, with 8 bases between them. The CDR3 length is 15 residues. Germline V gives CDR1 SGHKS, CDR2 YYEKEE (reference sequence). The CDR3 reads CASSLVGISNQPQHF. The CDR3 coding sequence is TGTGCCAGCAGCTTGGTCGGGATCAGCAATCAGCCCCAGCATTTT.

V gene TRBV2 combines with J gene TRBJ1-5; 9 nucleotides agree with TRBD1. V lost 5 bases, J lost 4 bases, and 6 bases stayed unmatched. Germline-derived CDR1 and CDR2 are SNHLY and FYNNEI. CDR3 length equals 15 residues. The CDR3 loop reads CASSSQGARNQPQHF. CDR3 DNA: TGTGCCAGCAGTTCACAGGGGGCTAGAAATCAGCCCCAGCATTTT.

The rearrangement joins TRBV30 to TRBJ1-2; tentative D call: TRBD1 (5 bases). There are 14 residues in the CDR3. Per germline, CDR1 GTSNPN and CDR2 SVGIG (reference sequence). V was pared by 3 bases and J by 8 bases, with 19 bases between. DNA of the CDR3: TGTGCCTGGAGACGCGGGGTGGCAGGGAGGGGCTACACCTTC. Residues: CAWRRGVAGRGYTF.

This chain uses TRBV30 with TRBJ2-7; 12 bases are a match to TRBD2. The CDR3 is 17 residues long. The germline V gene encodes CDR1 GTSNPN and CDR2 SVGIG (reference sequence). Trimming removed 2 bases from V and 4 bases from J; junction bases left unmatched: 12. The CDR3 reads CAWSPASGRAGQYEQYF. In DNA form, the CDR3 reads TGTGCCTGGAGTCCGGCTAGCGGGAGGGCCGGTCAGTACGAGCAGTACTTC.

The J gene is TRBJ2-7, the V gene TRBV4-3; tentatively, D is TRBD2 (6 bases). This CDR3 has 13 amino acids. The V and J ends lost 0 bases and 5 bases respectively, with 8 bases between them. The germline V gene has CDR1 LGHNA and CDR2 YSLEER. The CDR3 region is CASSQEGGNEQYF. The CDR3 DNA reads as TGCGCCAGCAGCCAAGAAGGAGGGAACGAGCAGTACTTC.

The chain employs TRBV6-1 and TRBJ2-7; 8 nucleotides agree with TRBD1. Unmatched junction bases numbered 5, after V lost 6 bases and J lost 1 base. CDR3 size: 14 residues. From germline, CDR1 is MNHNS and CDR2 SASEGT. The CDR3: CASRPDRVSYEQYF. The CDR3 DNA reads TGTGCCAGCAGGCCGGACAGGGTGTCCTACGAGCAGTACTTC.

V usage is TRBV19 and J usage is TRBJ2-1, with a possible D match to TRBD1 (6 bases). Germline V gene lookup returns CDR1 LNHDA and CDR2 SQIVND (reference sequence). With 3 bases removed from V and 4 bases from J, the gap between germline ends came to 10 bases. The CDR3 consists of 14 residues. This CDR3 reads CASSMSQGYNEQFF. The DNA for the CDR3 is TGTGCCAGTAGTATGTCCCAGGGGTACAATGAGCAGTTCTTC. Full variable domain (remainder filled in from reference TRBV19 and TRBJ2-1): DGGITQSPKYLFRKEGQNVTLSCEQNLNHDAMYWYRQDPGQGLRLIYYSQIVNDFQKGDIAEGYSVSREKKESFPLTVTSAQKNPTAFYLCASSMSQGYNEQFFGPGTRLTVL.

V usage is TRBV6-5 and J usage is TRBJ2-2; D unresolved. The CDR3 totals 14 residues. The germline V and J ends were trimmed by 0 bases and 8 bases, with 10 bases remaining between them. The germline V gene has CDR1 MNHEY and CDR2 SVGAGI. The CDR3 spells CASSYSKDLGELFF. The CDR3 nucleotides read TGTGCCAGCAGTTACTCAAAGGATTTAGGGGAGCTGTTTTTT.

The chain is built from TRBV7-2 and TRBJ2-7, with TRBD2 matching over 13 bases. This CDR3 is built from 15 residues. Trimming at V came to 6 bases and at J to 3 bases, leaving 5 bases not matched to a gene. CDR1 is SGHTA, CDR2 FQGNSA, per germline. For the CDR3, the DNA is TGTGCCAGCAGTCGGACTAGCGGGAGTGACTACGAGCAGTACTTC. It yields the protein CASSRTSGSDYEQYF. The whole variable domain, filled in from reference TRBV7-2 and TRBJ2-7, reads GAGVSQSPSNKVTEKGKDVELRCDPISGHTALYWYRQSLGQGLEFLIYFQGNSAPDKSGLPSDRFSAERTGGSVSTLTIQRTQQEDSAVYLCASSRTSGSDYEQYFGPGTRLTVT.

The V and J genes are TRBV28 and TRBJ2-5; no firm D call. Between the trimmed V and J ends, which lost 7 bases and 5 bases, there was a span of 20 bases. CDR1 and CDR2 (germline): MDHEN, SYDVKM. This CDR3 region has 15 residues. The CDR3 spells CASTPRARPFETQYF. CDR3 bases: TGTGCCAGCACCCCCCGGGCCCGGCCTTTCGAGACCCAGTACTTC.

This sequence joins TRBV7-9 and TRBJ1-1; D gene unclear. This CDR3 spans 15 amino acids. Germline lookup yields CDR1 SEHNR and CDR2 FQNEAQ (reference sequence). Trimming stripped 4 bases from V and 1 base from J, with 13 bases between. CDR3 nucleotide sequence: TGTGCCAGCAGCTCCATGAAGAGGAGGAACACTGAAGCTTTCTTT. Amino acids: CASSSMKRRNTEAFF.

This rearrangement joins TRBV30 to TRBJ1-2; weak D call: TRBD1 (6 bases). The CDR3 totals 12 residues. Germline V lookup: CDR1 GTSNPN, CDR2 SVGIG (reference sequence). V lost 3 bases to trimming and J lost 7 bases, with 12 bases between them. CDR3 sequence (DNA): TGTGCCTGGAGGGTAAGGGGGTTTGGCTACACCTTC. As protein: CAWRVRGFGYTF.